This passage covers 27 T cell receptor beta chains from one sample sequenced in a study of shared clonotypes between healthy human individuals. Sequencing was performed with immunoSEQ multiplex PCR; in TCRdb, only in-frame clones are kept and a portion is missing. The table records over 950,000 clones, about 72% of them present only once. What was sequenced was memory CD4+ T cells from PBMCs. Subset given: CD45RA-negative fraction. The receptors shown here come from a man between 18 and 35 years old in good health. Some clones in this sample may be carry-over from other donors' samples.

The rearrangement uses TRBV19 and TRBJ1-5; D is ambiguous. The CDR3 runs to 14 residues. Trimming left V 6 bases short and J 0 bases short, with 9 bases between. CDR1 and CDR2 from the germline V gene are LNHDA and SQIVND (reference sequence). The CDR3, as DNA: TGTGCCAGTAGCTATGGGGATAGCAATCAGCCCCAGCATTTT. It encodes CASSYGDSNQPQHF.

The chain is built from TRBV6-5 and TRBJ2-7; unclear D gene. CDR1 and CDR2 (germline): MNHEY, SVGAGI. V was cut by 0 bases and J by 5 bases, with 8 bases left in between. This CDR3 is 13 amino acids long. This CDR3 is CASSYSRLDEQYF. The CDR3 nucleotides are TGTGCCAGCAGTTACTCGAGATTGGACGAGCAGTACTTC.

This sequence joins TRBV7-2 and TRBJ2-7, with 7 bases fitting TRBD1. With 3 bases clipped from V and 3 bases from J, the junction kept 2 bases outside the gene matches. This CDR3 contains 13 residues. The germline CDR1 and CDR2 sequences are SGHTA and FQGNSA. Here the CDR3 reads CASSLDRNYEQYF. The CDR3 DNA reads TGTGCCAGCAGCTTGGACAGGAACTACGAGCAGTACTTC. The whole variable domain, filled in from reference TRBV7-2 and TRBJ2-7, reads GAGVSQSPSNKVTEKGKDVELRCDPISGHTALYWYRQSLGQGLEFLIYFQGNSAPDKSGLPSDRFSAERTGGSVSTLTIQRTQQEDSAVYLCASSLDRNYEQYFGPGTRLTVT.

The chain couples TRBV30 to TRBJ2-3; no reliable D call. The V end lost 1 base, the J end lost 5 bases, and 4 bases lay between the germline ends. Germline V CDR1 and CDR2: GTSNPN, SVGIG (reference sequence). The CDR3 runs to 11 residues. The CDR3 region is CAWSAGDTQYF. CDR3 in DNA: TGTGCCTGGAGTGCGGGAGATACGCAGTATTTT.

This clone occurred many times. The junction departs from germline at one end; a sequencing error may be responsible. The rearrangement joins TRBV7-9 to TRBJ1-5, with TRBD1 as a possible D gene (6 bases). The CDR3 runs to 13 residues. CDR1 is SEHNR and CDR2 is FQNEAQ in the germline V gene (reference sequence). CDR3 nucleotide sequence: TGTGCCAGCAGCCTGGACAGCCAATCCCCCGTGGATTTT. It translates to CASSLDSQSPVDF.

This chain uses TRBV7-2 with TRBJ1-1; tentatively, D is TRBD1 (6 bases). Germline V gene data show CDR1 as SGHTA and CDR2 as FQGNSA. With 5 bases removed from V and 4 bases from J, the gap between germline ends came to 14 bases. This CDR3 comprises 14 residues. In DNA, the CDR3 is TGTGCCAGCAGCGTAAAAGGGGGGAGCACTGAAGCTTTCTTT. This sequence encodes CASSVKGGSTEAFF.

This rearrangement joins TRBV28 to TRBJ2-7; TRBD1 aligns across 7 bases. This CDR3 has 14 amino acids. The germline CDR1 and CDR2 sequences are MDHEN and SYDVKM. J lost 2 bases, V lost 6 bases, and 7 bases had no gene match. The CDR3 DNA sequence: TGTGCCAGCAGGGAGACAGGGCACACCTACGAGCAGTACTTC. Translating gives CASRETGHTYEQYF.

The chain's CDR3 is CASSTVGPEAFF. Here the CDR3 DNA reads TGTGCCAGCTCTACGGTGGGGCCTGAAGCTTTCTTT. The rearrangement uses TRBV18 and TRBJ1-1, with D perhaps TRBD1 (5 bases). Germline assignment: CDR1 KGHSH and CDR2 LQKENI. The V and J ends lost 6 bases and 6 bases respectively, with 11 bases between them. The CDR3 is 12 residues long. Together with reference TRBV18 and TRBJ1-1, the CDR3 gives the full variable domain: NAGVMQNPRHLVRRRGQEARLRCSPMKGHSHVYWYRQLPEEGLKFMVYLQKENIIDESGMPKERFSAEFPKEGPSILRIQQVVRGDSAAYFCASSTVGPEAFFGQGTRLTVV.

Concerning this clone itself: This CDR3 is also generated by other DNA sequences in the sample. This chain uses TRBV29-1 with TRBJ1-1, with D perhaps matching TRBD1 (5 bases). The CDR3 is 10 amino acids. In germline, CDR1 is SQVTM, CDR2 ANQGSEA. Trimming removed 4 bases from V and 5 bases from J, with 5 bases in between. The CDR3 nucleotides read TGCAGCGTTGGGGGGACTGAAGCTTTCTTT. The encoded protein is CSVGGTEAFF.

This clone was seen once. The chain combines TRBV28 with TRBJ1-2, with unresolved D. The germline V gene encodes CDR1 MDHEN and CDR2 SYDVKM. Trimming left V 2 bases short and J 5 bases short, with 15 bases between. This CDR3 has 15 residues. The CDR3 coding sequence is TGTGCCAGCAGTTTACCAGGACGGTATGGGTATGGCTACACCTTC. As protein: CASSLPGRYGYGYTF.

This sequence joins TRBV7-2 and TRBJ2-3, with a tentative D call TRBD1 (5 bases). Germline CDR1 and CDR2: SGHTA and FQGNSA. V lost 2 bases, J lost 7 bases, and 19 bases lay in between. CDR3 size: 16 residues. The CDR3 loop is CASSLQGPLIGNTQYF. For the CDR3, the DNA is TGTGCCAGCAGCTTACAGGGCCCCCTAATCGGAAATACGCAGTATTTT.

This clone was recorded only once. This rearrangement joins TRBV5-1 to TRBJ2-3; the match to TRBD1 covers 10 bases. Looked up from germline, CDR1 is SGHRS and CDR2 is YFSETQ. V was pared by 6 bases and J by 0 bases, with 7 bases of the junction left unmatched. The CDR3 covers 16 residues. In DNA form, the CDR3 reads TGCGCCAGCAACCGGGACAGGGGAGGAAGCACAGATACGCAGTATTTT. Its protein product is CASNRDRGGSTDTQYF.

The CDR3 nucleotides read TGCGCCAGCAGCTTGGTGTATTCTGGGTACAATGAGCAGTTCTTC. Translating gives CASSLVYSGYNEQFF. This rearrangement joins TRBV5-1 to TRBJ2-1; no firm D call. The V gene's germline CDR1 is SGHRS and CDR2 YFSETQ. The CDR3 extends over 15 amino acids. The germline V and J ends were trimmed by 0 bases and 4 bases, with 11 bases remaining between them.

The chain couples TRBV2 to TRBJ1-4; possibly TRBD1 for D (6 bases). The CDR3 has 14 residues. Germline V gives CDR1 SNHLY, CDR2 FYNNEI. The V end was cut by 7 bases, the J end by 5 bases, with 14 bases between. The CDR3 spells CASNRQARNEKLFF. CDR3 nucleotide sequence: TGTGCCAGCAACAGACAGGCCAGGAATGAAAAACTGTTTTTT.

The chain uses TRBV5-4 and TRBJ2-2; TRBD1 is a possible D gene (6 bases). CDR3 length: 16 amino acids. Germline V gene sequence: CDR1 SGHNT, CDR2 YYREEE (reference sequence). Trimming cost V 4 bases and J 6 bases, with 19 bases left between them. The CDR3 spells CASSRQGRLTSGELFF. For the CDR3, the DNA is TGTGCCAGCAGCCGCCAGGGGCGCCTAACATCCGGGGAGCTGTTTTTT.

With regard to this clone: This sample also contains other DNA sequences that code for the same CDR3. This chain connects TRBV10-3 to TRBJ2-3, with TRBD2 matching 7 bases. V gave up 0 bases and J gave up 5 bases; unmatched junction bases: 5. CDR1 and CDR2 (germline): ENHRY, SYGVKD. The CDR3 length is 15 residues. Written as DNA, the CDR3 is TGTGCCATCAGTGAGTCGGCGGGAGTAAAAGATACGCAGTATTTT. Protein: CAISESAGVKDTQYF.

This chain uses TRBV28 with TRBJ1-4; D not certain. Trimming shortened V by 4 bases and J by 6 bases, and 6 bases separated the two germline ends. This CDR3 is built from 12 residues. The germline gives CDR1 MDHEN, CDR2 SYDVKM. The CDR3 sequence is CASSWRDEKLFF. CDR3 in DNA: TGTGCCAGCAGTTGGAGGGATGAAAAACTGTTTTTT.

The chain couples TRBV6-5 to TRBJ2-7; 11 bases fit TRBD1. The germline V gene encodes CDR1 MNHEY and CDR2 SVGAGI. The V segment lost 0 bases and the J segment 3 bases; nucleotides outside the gene matches: 1. The CDR3 runs to 15 residues. DNA of the CDR3: TGTGCCAGCAGTTACTCGGACAGGGGGCTCTACGAGCAGTACTTC. Its translation is CASSYSDRGLYEQYF.

This clone was detected a few times. V is TRBV7-9 and J is TRBJ2-4, with D perhaps TRBD1 or TRBD2 (7 bases each). CDR1 is SEHNR and CDR2 is FQNEAQ in the germline V gene (reference sequence). The CDR3 extends over 16 amino acids. Trimming cost V 5 bases and J 0 bases, with 14 bases left between them. CDR3: CASSRGDSLAKNIQYF. In nucleotides, the CDR3 is TGTGCCAGCAGCCGGGGGGACAGCCTAGCCAAAAACATTCAGTACTTC.

The CDR3 loop reads CAWSVGAGVSVYNEQFF. The CDR3 DNA reads as TGTGCCTGGAGTGTAGGGGCGGGAGTAAGCGTCTACAATGAGCAGTTCTTC. This chain uses TRBV30 with TRBJ2-1; TRBD2 matches at 7 bases. Trimming at V came to 0 bases and at J to 3 bases, leaving 11 bases not matched to a gene. Germline CDR1 is GTSNPN and CDR2 is SVGIG (reference sequence). The CDR3 is 17 residues long.

This chain joins TRBV2 and TRBJ2-1; 7 positions match TRBD2. J lost 5 bases, V lost 7 bases, and 5 bases had no gene match. This CDR3 has 13 residues. Germline V gene sequence: CDR1 SNHLY, CDR2 FYNNEI. The CDR3, as DNA: TGTGCCAGCATGCTAGCGGAAAACAATGAGCAGTTCTTC. The encoded protein is CASMLAENNEQFF.

The CDR3 spells CASSPDRGTGRTGELFF. DNA of the CDR3: TGTGCCAGCTCACCGGACAGGGGGACAGGACGGACCGGGGAGCTGTTTTTT. The chain combines TRBV18 with TRBJ2-2, with 10 bases lining up with TRBD1. The CDR3 is 17 residues long. The germline V gene has CDR1 KGHSH and CDR2 LQKENI. Trimming at V came to 3 bases and at J to 5 bases, leaving 9 bases not matched to a gene.

This chain joins TRBV9 and TRBJ2-1; either TRBD1 or TRBD2 may fit D (5 bases each). The ends were cut back, 4 bases at V and 0 bases at J, with 14 bases in the middle. Germline CDR1 is SGDLS and CDR2 is YYNGEE. CDR3 size: 16 residues. The DNA for the CDR3 is TGTGCCAGCAGCCTAGGGACGGCTAGCTCCTACAATGAGCAGTTCTTC. Protein: CASSLGTASSYNEQFF.

The chain is built from TRBV23-1 and TRBJ1-4, with 8 positions matching TRBD1. TRBV23-1 is an ORF; its function is uncertain. Losses at the gene ends were 7 bases for V and 3 bases for J; bases not matched to a gene: 13. The CDR3 length is 17 residues. CDR3 coding DNA: TGCGCCAGCAAAATGAACAGGGGGGTCATTGCTAATGAAAAACTGTTTTTT. Translated, it gives CASKMNRGVIANEKLFF.

V is TRBV28 and J is TRBJ2-3; TRBD1 agrees at 8 bases. Trimming took 2 bases from V and 7 from J; bases not matched to a gene: 5. This CDR3 is built from 14 residues. Germline-derived CDR1 and CDR2 are MDHEN and SYDVKM. CDR3 in amino acids: CASSLQGAGNTQYF. DNA of the CDR3: TGTGCCAGCAGTTTACAGGGGGCAGGGAATACGCAGTATTTT.

This clone was counted a few times. This chain connects TRBV4-3 to TRBJ2-5, with D tentatively TRBD1 or TRBD2 (5 bases each). The V gene lost 0 bases and the J gene lost 1 base, with 9 bases spanning the gap. Germline CDR1 is LGHNA and CDR2 is YSLEER. CDR3 length equals 15 residues. The CDR3 DNA follows: TGCGCCAGCAGCCAAGAGAGGGGAACCCAAGAGACCCAGTACTTC. Translating it yields CASSQERGTQETQYF.

Worth noting for this clone: The same CDR3 also results from other DNA sequences found in this sample. This chain uses TRBV10-3 with TRBJ2-5; D is ambiguous. The V gene's germline CDR1 is ENHRY and CDR2 SYGVKD. The CDR3 length is 12 residues. V dropped 6 bases and J dropped 4 bases, with 9 bases sitting between them. The CDR3 region has the DNA TGTGCCATCAGCGAATCGGCAGAGACCCAGTACTTC. Its translation is CAISESAETQYF.